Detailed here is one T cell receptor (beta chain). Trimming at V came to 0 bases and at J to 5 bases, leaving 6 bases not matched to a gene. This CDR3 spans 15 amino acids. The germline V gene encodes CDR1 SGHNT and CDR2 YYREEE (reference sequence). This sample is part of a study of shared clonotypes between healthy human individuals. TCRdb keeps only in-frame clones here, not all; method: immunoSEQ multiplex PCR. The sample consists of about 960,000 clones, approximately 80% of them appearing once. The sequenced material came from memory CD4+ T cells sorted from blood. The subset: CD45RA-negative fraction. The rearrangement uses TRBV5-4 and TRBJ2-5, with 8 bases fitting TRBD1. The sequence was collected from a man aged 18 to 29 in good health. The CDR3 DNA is TGTGCCAGCAGCTTGGAGGACAGGGAAGGGGAGACCCAGTACTTC. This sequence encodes CASSLEDREGETQYF.